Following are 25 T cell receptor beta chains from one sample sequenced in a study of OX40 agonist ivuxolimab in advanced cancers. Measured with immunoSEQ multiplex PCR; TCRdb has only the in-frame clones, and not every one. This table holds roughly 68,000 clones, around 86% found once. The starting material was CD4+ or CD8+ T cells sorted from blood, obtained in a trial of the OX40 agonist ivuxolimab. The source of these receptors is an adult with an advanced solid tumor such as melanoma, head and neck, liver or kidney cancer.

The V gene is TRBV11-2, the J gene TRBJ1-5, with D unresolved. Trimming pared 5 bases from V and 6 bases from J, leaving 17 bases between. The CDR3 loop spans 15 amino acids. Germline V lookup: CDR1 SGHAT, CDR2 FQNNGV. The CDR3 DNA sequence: TGTGCCAGCAGCGCCCGGACGGACCGGGCTCAGCCCCAGCATTTT. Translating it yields CASSARTDRAQPQHF.

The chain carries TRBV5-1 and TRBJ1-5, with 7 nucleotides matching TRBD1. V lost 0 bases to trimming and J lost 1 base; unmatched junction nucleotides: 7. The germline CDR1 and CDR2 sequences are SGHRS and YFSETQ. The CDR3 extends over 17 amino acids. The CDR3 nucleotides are TGCGCCAGCAGCTTGGCGGCAGGGGGTTCAAGCAATCAGCCCCAGCATTTT. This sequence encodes CASSLAAGGSSNQPQHF. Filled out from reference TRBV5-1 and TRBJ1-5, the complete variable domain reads KAGVTQTPRYLIKTRGQQVTLSCSPISGHRSVSWYQQTPGQGLQFLFEYFSETQRNKGNFPGRFSGRQFSNSRSEMNVSTLELGDSALYLCASSLAAGGSSNQPQHFGDGTRLSIL.

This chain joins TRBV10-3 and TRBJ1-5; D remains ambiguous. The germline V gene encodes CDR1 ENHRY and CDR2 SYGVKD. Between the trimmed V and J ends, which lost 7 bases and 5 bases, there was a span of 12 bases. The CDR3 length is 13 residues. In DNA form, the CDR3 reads TGTGCCATCACCGAGACGGTTGATCAGCCCCAGCATTTT. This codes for CAITETVDQPQHF.

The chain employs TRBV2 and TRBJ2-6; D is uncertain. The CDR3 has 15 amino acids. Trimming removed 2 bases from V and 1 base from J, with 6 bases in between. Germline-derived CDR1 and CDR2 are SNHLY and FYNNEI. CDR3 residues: CASSERASGANVLTF. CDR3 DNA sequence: TGTGCCAGCAGTGAACGAGCTTCTGGGGCCAACGTCCTGACTTTC.

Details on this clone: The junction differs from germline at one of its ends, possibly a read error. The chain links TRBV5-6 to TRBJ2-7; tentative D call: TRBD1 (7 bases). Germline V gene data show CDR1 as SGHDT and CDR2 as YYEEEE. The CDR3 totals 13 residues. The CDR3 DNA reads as TGTGCCGGCAGCAGGGGGGTGAGGGCCGAGCAGTACTTC. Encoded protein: CAGSRGVRAEQYF. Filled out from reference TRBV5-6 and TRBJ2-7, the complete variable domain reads DAGVTQSPTHLIKTRGQQVTLRCSPKSGHDTVSWYQQALGQGPQFIFQYYEEEERQRGNFPDRFSGHQFPNYSSELNVNALLLGDSALYLCAGSRGVRAEQYFGPGTRLTVT.

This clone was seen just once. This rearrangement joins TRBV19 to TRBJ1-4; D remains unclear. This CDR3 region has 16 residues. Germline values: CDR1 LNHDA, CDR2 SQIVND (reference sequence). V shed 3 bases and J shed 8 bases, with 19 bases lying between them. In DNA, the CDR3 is TGTGCCAGTAGTATTTTGGGTCGGGCAGGCTTGGAAAAACTGTTTTTT. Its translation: CASSILGRAGLEKLFF.

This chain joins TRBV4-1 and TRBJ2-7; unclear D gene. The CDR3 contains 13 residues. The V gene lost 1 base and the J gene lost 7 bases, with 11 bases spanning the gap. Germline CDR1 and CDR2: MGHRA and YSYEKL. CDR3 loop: CASSQAGVGEQYF. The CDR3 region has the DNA TGCGCCAGCAGCCAAGCGGGCGTGGGGGAGCAGTACTTC.

The CDR3 protein is CSVTSRGGWGNTIYF. The CDR3 region has the DNA TGCAGCGTTACGTCCAGGGGGGGATGGGGAAACACCATATATTTT. The gene calls are TRBV29-1 and TRBJ1-3; 7 positions match TRBD1. V was clipped by 5 bases and J by 4 bases; unmatched bases: 11. This CDR3 spans 15 amino acids. CDR1 and CDR2 from the germline V gene are SQVTM and ANQGSEA. The full variable domain, its missing parts supplied by reference TRBV29-1 and TRBJ1-3, is SAVISQKPSRDICQRGTSLTIQCQVDSQVTMMFWYRQQPGQSLTLIATANQGSEATYESGFVIDKFPISRPNLTFSTLTVSNMSPEDSSIYLCSVTSRGGWGNTIYFGEGSWLTVV.

The CDR3: CASSPGPDPALGDEQYF. The DNA of the CDR3 is TGTGCCAGCAGCCCCGGTCCGGACCCAGCACTTGGGGACGAGCAGTACTTC. V usage is TRBV5-6 and J usage is TRBJ2-7; D is unclear. CDR1 and CDR2 (germline): SGHDT, YYEEEE. The germline V and J ends were trimmed by 4 bases and 5 bases, with 25 bases remaining between them. The CDR3 totals 17 residues.

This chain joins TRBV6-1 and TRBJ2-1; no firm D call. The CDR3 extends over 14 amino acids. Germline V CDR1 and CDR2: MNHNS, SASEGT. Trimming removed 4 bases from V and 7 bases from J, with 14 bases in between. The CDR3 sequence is CASSAGLGTNEQFF. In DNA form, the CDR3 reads TGTGCCAGCAGTGCGGGTCTAGGTACTAATGAGCAGTTCTTC.

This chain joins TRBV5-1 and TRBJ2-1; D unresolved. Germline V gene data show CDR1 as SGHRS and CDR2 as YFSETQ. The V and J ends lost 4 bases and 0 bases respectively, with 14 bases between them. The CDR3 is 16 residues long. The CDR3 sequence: CASSPSTSSSYNEQFF. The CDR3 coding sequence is TGCGCCAGCAGCCCCTCGACCTCTAGCTCCTACAATGAGCAGTTCTTC.

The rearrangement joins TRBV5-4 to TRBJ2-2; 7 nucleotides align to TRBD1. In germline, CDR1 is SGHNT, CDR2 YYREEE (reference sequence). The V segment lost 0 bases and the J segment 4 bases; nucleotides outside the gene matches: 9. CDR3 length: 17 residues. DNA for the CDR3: TGTGCCAGCAGCTTGGCAGATACAGGGGTTGGCACCGGGGAGCTGTTTTTT. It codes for CASSLADTGVGTGELFF.

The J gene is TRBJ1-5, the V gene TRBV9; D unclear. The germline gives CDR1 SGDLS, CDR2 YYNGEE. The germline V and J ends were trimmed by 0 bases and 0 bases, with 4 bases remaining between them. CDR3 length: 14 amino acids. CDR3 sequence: CASSVENSNQPQHF. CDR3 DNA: TGTGCCAGCAGCGTAGAAAATAGCAATCAGCCCCAGCATTTT.

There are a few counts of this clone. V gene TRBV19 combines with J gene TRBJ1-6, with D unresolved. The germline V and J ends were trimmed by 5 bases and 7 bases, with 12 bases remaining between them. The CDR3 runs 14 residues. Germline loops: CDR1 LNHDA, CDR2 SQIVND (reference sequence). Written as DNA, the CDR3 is TGTGCCAGTAGTGTCCCGGGAGGGAATTCACCCCTCCACTTT. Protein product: CASSVPGGNSPLHF.

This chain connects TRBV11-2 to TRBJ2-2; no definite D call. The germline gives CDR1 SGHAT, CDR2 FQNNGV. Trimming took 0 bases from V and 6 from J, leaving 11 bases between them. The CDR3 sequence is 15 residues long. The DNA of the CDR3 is TGTGCCAGCAGCTTAGAGCCGGAAACTGCCGGGGAGCTGTTTTTT. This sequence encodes CASSLEPETAGELFF.

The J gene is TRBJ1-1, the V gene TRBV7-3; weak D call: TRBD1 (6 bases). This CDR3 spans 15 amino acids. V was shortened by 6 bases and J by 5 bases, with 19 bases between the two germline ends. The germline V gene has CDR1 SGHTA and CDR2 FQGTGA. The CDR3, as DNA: TGTGCCAGCAGTATCGGGGGCTCCGCTGGGACTGAAGCTTTCTTT. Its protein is CASSIGGSAGTEAFF.

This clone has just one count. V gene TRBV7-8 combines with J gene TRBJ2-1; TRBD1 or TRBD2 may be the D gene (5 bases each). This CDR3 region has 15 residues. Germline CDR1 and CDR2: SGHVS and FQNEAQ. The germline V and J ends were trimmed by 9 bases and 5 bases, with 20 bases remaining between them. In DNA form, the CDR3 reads TGTGCCAGTCAAGTCGGGACCCGGAGCGACAATGAGCAGTTCTTC. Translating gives CASQVGTRSDNEQFF.

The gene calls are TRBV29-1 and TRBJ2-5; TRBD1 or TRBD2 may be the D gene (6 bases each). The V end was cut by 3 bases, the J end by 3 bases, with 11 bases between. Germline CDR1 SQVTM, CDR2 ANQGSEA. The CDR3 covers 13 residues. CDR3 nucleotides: TGCAGCGTTGATAGGGGGGCCGAAGAGACCCAGTACTTC. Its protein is CSVDRGAEETQYF.

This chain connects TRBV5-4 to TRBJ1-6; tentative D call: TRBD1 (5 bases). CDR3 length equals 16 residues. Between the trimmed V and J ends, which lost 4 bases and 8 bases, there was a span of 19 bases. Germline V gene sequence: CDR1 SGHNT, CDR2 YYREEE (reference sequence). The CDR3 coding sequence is TGTGCCAGCAGCCTCAACTTTGACAGACAATATTCACCCCTCCACTTT. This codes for CASSLNFDRQYSPLHF.

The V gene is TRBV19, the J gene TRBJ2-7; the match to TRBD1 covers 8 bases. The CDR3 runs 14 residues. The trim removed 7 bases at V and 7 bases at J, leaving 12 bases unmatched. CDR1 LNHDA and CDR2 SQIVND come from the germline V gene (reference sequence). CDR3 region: CASMDQGASEEQYF. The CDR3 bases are TGTGCCAGTATGGATCAGGGGGCTTCGGAAGAGCAGTACTTC.

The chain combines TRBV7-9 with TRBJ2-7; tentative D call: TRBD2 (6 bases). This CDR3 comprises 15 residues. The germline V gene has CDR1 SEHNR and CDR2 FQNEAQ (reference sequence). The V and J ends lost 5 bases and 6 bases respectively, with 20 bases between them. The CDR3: CASSPPGWGGGEQYF. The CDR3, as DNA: TGTGCCAGCAGCCCACCGGGGTGGGGAGGAGGCGAGCAGTACTTC.

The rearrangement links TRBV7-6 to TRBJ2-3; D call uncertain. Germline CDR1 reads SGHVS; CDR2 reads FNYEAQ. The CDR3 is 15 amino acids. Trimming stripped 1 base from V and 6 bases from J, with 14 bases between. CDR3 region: CASSLVAFVTDTQYF. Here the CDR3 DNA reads TGTGCCAGCAGCTTAGTGGCATTCGTTACGGATACGCAGTATTTT.

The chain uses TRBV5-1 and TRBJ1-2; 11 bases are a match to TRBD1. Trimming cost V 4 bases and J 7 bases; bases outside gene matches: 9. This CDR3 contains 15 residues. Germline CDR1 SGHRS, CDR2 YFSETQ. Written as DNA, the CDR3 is TGCGCCAGCAGCATTGGACAGGGGGCGATTGGTGGCTACACCTTC. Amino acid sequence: CASSIGQGAIGGYTF.

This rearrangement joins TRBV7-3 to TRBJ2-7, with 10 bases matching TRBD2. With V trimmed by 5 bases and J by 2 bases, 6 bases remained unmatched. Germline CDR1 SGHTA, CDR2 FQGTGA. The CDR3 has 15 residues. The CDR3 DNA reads TGTGCCAGCAGCCCTAGCGGGGGAATCCCCTACGAGCAGTACTTC. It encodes CASSPSGGIPYEQYF.

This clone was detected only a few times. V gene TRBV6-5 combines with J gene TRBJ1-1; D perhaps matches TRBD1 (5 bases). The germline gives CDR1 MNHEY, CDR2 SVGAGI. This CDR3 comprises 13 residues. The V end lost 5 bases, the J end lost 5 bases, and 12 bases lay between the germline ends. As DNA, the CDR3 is TGTGCCAGCAGTGGTTTTGGGGGGACTGAAGCTTTCTTT. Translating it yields CASSGFGGTEAFF.